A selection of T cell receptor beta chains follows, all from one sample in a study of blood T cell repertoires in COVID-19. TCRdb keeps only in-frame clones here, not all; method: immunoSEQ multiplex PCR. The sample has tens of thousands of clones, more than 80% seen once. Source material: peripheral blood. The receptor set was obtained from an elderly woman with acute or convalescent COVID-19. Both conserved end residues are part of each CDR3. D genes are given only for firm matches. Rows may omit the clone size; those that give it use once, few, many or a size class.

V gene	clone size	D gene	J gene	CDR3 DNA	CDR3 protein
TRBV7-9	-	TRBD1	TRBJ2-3	TGTGCCAGCAGCTTAGGTACAGGGGCAGATACGCAGTATTTT	CASSLGTGADTQYF
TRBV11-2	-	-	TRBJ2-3	TGTGCCAGCAGTACGAGGGGAGGCTTGGTGGTCACAGATACGCAGTATTTT	CASSTRGGLVVTDTQYF
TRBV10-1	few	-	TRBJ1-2	TGCGCCAGCAGTTCGAGTGACTATGGCTACACCTTC	CASSSSDYGYTF
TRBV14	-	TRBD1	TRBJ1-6	TGTGCCAGCAGATCGGACAGGGTTAATTCACCCCTCCACTTT	CASRSDRVNSPLHF
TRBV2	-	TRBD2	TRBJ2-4	TGTGCCAGCAGTGAAGTCCGGGGGTGGGAGGGCCTTCTAGCCAAAAACATTCAGTACTTC	CASSEVRGWEGLLAKNIQYF
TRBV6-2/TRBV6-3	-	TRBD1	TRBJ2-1	TGTGCCAGCAGCCCTCTGCTGGGACAGGGTATACGGGATGAGCAGTTCTTC	CASSPLLGQGIRDEQFF
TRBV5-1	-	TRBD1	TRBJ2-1	TGCGCCAGCAGCCGAGGACAGGGGAGCTCCTACAATGAGCAGTTCTTC	CASSRGQGSSYNEQFF
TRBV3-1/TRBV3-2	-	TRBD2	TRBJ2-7	TGTGCCAGCAGCCAAGGAGCTAGCGGGAGCTACGAGCAGTACTTC	CASSQGASGSYEQYF
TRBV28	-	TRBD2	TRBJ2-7	TGTGCCAGCAGTTTTCCGTCGACTAGCCTAAACTACGAGCAGTACTTC	CASSFPSTSLNYEQYF
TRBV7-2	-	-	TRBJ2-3	TGTGCCAGCAGCTTAAGGGCCGGGGGAAGTGTGGATACGCAGTATTTT	CASSLRAGGSVDTQYF
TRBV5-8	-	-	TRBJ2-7	TGTGCCAGCAGCCTACGGAGGTTC	CASSLRRF
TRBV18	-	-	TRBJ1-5	TGTGCCAGCTCACCAGGGACACCTAATGATCAGCCCCAGCATTTT	CASSPGTPNDQPQHF
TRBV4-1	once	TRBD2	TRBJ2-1	TGCGCCAGCAGCCAAGATCCCGTAGCGGGAGGGCTGCTGTCCTCCTACAATGAGCAGTTCTTC	CASSQDPVAGGLLSSYNEQFF
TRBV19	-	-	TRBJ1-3	TGTGCCAGTAGTTACCAGGCTGACTCTGGAAACACCATATATTTT	CASSYQADSGNTIYF
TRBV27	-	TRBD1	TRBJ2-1	TGTGCCAGCAGTTTAGGCCAGGGGGCGAATAATGAGCAGTTCTTC	CASSLGQGANNEQFF
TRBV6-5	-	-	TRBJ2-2	TGTGCCAGCAGAGGACACTTCAACACCGGGGAGCTGTTTTTT	CASRGHFNTGELFF
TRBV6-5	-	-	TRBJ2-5	TGTGCCACCGACCCCCTAGGCCCCCTGCGGGAGACCCAGTACTTC	CATDPLGPLRETQYF
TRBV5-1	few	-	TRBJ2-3	TGCGCCAGCAGGGACGGGAGAAGGACAGATACGCAGTATTTT	CASRDGRRTDTQYF
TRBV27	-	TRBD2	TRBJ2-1	TGTGCCAGCAGTTTAGATAGCGGGAGGGCCTGGAATGAGCAGTTCTTC	CASSLDSGRAWNEQFF
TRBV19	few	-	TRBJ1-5	TGTGCCAGTAACGGTAATTTCTATAGCAATCAGCCCCAGCATTTT	CASNGNFYSNQPQHF
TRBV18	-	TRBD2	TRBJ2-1	TGTGCCAGCTCACCAGCTAGCGGCTCCTACAATGAGCAGTTCTTC	CASSPASGSYNEQFF
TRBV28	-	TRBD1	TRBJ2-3	TGTGCCAGCAGTCCACAGGGGGTGCAAACAGATACGCAGTATTTT	CASSPQGVQTDTQYF
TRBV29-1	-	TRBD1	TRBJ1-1	TGCAGCGGCCTCAGGGGGCAGGAGGGTGAAGCTTTCTTT	CSGLRGQEGEAFF
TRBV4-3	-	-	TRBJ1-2	TGCGCCAGCAGCCAAGATGGGGGGGGTATAAACTATGGCTACACCTTC	CASSQDGGGINYGYTF
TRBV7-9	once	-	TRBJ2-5	TGTGCCAGCAGCTTAACGCCCGTCGCGGGGCAGTACTTC	CASSLTPVAGQYF
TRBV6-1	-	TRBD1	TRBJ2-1	TGTGCCAGCAGTGATAGGGGACAGAGCTCCTACAATGAGCAGTTCTTC	CASSDRGQSSYNEQFF
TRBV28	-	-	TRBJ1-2	TGTGCCAGCAGTTTACGGAACTATGGCTACACCTTC	CASSLRNYGYTF
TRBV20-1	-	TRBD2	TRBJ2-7	TGCAGTGCTAGTGGACTAGCGGGAGGAAAGGGCGAGCAGTACTTC	CSASGLAGGKGEQYF
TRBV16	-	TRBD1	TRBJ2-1	TGTGCCAGCAGCCCAAACAGGGGGCTCGAGCAGTTCTTC	CASSPNRGLEQFF
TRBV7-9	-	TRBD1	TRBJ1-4	TGTGCCAGCAGCGAAAGGGACAGGGGGCCTGAAAAACTGTTTTTT	CASSERDRGPEKLFF
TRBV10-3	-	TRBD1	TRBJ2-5	TGTGCCATCAGTGAGTCTACAGGGGGTAGGGAGACCCAGTACTTC	CAISESTGGRETQYF
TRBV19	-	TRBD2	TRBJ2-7	TGTGCCAGTAGAGAGACTAGCGGGACCTCCTACGAGCAGTACTTC	CASRETSGTSYEQYF
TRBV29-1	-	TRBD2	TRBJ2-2	TGCAGCGTTGAAGAAAGGACTAGGAACACCGGGGAGCTGTTTTTT	CSVEERTRNTGELFF
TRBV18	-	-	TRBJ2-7	TGTGCCAGCTCACCACCAACCTCCGGTAACTACGAGCAGTACTTC	CASSPPTSGNYEQYF
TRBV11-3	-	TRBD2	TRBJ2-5	TGTGCCAGCAGCTTAGTTAGCGGGATTCCCCAAGAGACCCAGTACTTC	CASSLVSGIPQETQYF
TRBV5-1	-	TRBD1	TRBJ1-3	TGCGCCAGCAGCTGGGGACAGGGGCTCGGAAACACCATATATTTT	CASSWGQGLGNTIYF
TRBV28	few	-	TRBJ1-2	TGTGCCAGCAGTTTACTGGCCAGTACATATGGCTACACCTTC	CASSLLASTYGYTF
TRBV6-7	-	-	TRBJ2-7	TGTGCCAGCACTTCGATGATGGACAGACCCTCCTACGAGCAGTACTTC	CASTSMMDRPSYEQYF